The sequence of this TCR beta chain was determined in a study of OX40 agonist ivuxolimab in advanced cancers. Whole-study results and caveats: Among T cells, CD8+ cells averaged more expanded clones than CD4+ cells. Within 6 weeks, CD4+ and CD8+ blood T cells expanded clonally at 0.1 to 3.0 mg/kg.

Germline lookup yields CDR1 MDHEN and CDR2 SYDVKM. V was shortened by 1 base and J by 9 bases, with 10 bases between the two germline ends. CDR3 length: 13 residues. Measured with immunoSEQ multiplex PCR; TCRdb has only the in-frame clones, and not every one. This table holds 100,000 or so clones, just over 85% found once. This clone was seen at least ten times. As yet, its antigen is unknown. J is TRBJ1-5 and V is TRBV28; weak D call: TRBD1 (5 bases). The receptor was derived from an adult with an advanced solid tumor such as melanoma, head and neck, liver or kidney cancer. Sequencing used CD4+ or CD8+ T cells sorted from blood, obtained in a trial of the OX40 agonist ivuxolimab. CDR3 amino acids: CASSLSRDRPQHF. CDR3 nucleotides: TGTGCCAGCAGTTTATCCAGGGATAGGCCCCAGCATTTT.